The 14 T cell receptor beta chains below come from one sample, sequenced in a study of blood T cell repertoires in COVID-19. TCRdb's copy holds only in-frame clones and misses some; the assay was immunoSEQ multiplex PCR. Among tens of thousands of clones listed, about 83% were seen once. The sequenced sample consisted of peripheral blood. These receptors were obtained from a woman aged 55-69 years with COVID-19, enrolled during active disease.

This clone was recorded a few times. The CDR3 DNA reads TGTGCCAGCAGTTTGAGTCACTATGGCTACACCTTC. Translated: CASSLSHYGYTF. The chain joins TRBV28 to TRBJ1-2; D call uncertain. The germline V gene has CDR1 MDHEN and CDR2 SYDVKM. With 3 bases removed from V and 3 bases from J, the gap between germline ends came to 5 bases. The CDR3 is 12 amino acids.

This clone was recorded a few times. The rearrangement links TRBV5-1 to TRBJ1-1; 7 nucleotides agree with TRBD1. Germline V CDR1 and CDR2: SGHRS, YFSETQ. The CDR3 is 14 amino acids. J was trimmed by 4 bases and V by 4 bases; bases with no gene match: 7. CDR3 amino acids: CASSQHRGGTEAFF. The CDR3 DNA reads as TGCGCCAGCAGCCAACACAGGGGAGGCACTGAAGCTTTCTTT.

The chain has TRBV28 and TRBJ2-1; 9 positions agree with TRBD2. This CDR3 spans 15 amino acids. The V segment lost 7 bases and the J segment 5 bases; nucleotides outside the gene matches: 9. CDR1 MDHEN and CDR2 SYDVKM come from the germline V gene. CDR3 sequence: CASTSGTSRNNEQFF. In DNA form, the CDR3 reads TGTGCCAGCACTTCCGGGACTAGCCGAAACAATGAGCAGTTCTTC.

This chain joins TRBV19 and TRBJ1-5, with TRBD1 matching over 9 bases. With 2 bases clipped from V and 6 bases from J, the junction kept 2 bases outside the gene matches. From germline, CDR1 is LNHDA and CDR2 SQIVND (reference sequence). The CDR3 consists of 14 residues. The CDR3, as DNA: TGTGCCAGTAGTATACTGGGACAGGGTCAGCCCCAGCATTTT. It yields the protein CASSILGQGQPQHF. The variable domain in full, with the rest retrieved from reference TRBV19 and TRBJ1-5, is DGGITQSPKYLFRKEGQNVTLSCEQNLNHDAMYWYRQDPGQGLRLIYYSQIVNDFQKGDIAEGYSVSREKKESFPLTVTSAQKNPTAFYLCASSILGQGQPQHFGDGTRLSIL.

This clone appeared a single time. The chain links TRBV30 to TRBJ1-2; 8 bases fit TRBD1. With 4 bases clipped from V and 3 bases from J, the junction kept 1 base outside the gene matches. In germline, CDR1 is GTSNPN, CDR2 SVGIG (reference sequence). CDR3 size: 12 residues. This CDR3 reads CAWTGGDYGYTF. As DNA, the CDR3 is TGTGCCTGGACAGGGGGCGACTATGGCTACACCTTC. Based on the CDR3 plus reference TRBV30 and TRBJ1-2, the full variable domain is SQTIHQWPATLVQPVGSPLSLECTVEGTSNPNLYWYRQAAGRGLQLLFYSVGIGQISSEVPQNLSASRPQDRQFILSSKKLLLSDSGFYLCAWTGGDYGYTFGSGTRLTVV.

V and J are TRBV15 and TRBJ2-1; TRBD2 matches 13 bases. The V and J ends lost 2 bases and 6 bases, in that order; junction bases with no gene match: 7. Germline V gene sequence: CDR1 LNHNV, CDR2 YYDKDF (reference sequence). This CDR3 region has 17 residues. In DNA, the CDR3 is TGTGCCACCAGCAGAAAACTAGCGGGAGGGCCGTTCAATGAGCAGTTCTTC. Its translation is CATSRKLAGGPFNEQFF.

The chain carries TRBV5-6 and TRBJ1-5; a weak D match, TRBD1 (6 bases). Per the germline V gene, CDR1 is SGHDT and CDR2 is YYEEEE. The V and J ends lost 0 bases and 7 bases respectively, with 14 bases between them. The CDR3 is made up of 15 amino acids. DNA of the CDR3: TGTGCCAGCAGCTTGGCGGGCAGGGGTGCCCAGCCCCAGCATTTT. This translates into CASSLAGRGAQPQHF.

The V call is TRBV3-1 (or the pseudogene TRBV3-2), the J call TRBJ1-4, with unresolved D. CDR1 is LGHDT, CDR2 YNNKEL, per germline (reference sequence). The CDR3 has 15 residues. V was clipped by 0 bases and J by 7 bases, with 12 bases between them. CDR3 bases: TGTGCCAGCAGCCAAGACGTCCAGAGCGTTGAAAAACTGTTTTTT. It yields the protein CASSQDVQSVEKLFF.

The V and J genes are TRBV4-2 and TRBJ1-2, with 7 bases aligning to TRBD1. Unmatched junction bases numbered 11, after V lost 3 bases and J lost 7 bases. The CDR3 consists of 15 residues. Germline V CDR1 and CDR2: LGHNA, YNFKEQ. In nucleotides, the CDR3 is TGTGCCAGCAGCCAGTTGGGGACAGCGGCGGGTGGCTACACCTTC. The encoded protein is CASSQLGTAAGGYTF.

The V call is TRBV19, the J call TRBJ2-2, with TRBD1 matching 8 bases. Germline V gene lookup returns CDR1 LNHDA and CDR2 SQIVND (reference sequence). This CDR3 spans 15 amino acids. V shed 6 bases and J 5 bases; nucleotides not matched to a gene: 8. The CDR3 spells CASSWTGWRTGELFF. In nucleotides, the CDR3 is TGTGCCAGTAGCTGGACAGGGTGGCGAACCGGGGAGCTGTTTTTT.

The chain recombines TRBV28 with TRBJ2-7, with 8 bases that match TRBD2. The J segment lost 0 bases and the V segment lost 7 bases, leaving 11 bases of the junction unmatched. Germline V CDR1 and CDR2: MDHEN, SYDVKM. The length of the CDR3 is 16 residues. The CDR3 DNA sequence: TGTGCCAGCACTTCGGGGGGGACATTGCGCTCCTACGAGCAGTACTTC. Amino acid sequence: CASTSGGTLRSYEQYF.

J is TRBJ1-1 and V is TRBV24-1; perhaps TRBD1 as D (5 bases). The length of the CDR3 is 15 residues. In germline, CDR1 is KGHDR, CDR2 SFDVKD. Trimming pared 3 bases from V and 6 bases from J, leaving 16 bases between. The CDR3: CATSDQRGGSSEAFF. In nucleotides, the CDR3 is TGTGCCACCAGTGATCAACGGGGGGGGTCATCTGAAGCTTTCTTT.

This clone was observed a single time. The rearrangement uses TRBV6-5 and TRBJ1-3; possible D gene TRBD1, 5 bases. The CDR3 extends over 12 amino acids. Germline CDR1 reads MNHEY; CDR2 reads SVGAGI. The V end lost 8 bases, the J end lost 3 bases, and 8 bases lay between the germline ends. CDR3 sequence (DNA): TGTGCCAGCGCGGACAATGGAAACACCATATATTTT. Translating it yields CASADNGNTIYF.

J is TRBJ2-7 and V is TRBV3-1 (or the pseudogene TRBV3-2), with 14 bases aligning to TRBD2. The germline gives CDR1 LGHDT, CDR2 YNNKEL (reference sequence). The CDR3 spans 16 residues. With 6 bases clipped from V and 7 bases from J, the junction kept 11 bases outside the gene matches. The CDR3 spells CASSRGGLAGAGEQYF. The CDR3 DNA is TGTGCCAGCAGTCGGGGGGGACTAGCGGGAGCAGGGGAGCAGTACTTC.